Listed below are T cell receptor beta chains from one sample, sequenced in a study of blood T cell repertoires in COVID-19. Some clones are missing from TCRdb's copy, which holds only in-frame ones; the method was immunoSEQ multiplex PCR. The sample carries fewer than 500,000 clones, about nine tenths recorded once. The source material was PBMCs or T cells enriched from blood (not recorded which). The source is a woman aged 18-30 years who had recovered from COVID-19. The conserved cysteine and the conserved F or W are not part of the CDR3 here. Rows give clone size only sometimes, using once, few, many, or a class for an expanded clone.

CDR3 protein: ASSPTSGYGNQPQH
J gene: TRBJ1-5
clone size: once
V gene: TRBV18
CDR3 length: 14

CDR3 protein: ASSLWEGTEAF
J gene: TRBJ1-1
clone size: NA
V gene: TRBV27
CDR3 length: 11

CDR3 protein: ASSLRQSHSYEQY
J gene: TRBJ2-7
clone size: NA
V gene: TRBV11-2
CDR3 length: 13

CDR3 protein: ASSFGLAGQETQY
J gene: TRBJ2-5
clone size: once
V gene: TRBV5-6
CDR3 length: 13

CDR3 protein: ASSPRTSGVYNEQF
J gene: TRBJ2-1
clone size: NA
V gene: TRBV14
CDR3 length: 14

CDR3 protein: AWSRDRGQETQY
J gene: TRBJ2-5
clone size: NA
V gene: TRBV30
CDR3 length: 12

CDR3 protein: ASSAGGNYGYT
J gene: TRBJ1-2
clone size: NA
V gene: TRBV7-9
CDR3 length: 11

CDR3 protein: ATSRDYQLADGYT
J gene: TRBJ1-2
clone size: NA
V gene: TRBV15
CDR3 length: 13

CDR3 protein: ASSLGDRGYEQY
J gene: TRBJ2-7
clone size: NA
V gene: TRBV5-1
CDR3 length: 12

CDR3 protein: ASSDRASGGQETQY
J gene: TRBJ2-5
clone size: NA
V gene: TRBV2
CDR3 length: 14

CDR3 protein: ASSVRTYEKLF
J gene: TRBJ1-4
clone size: few
V gene: TRBV12-3/TRBV12-4
CDR3 length: 11

CDR3 protein: ASSWPGQGEETQY
J gene: TRBJ2-5
clone size: few
V gene: TRBV5-4
CDR3 length: 13

CDR3 protein: ASSLVGGEKLF
J gene: TRBJ1-4
clone size: many
V gene: TRBV11-2
CDR3 length: 11

CDR3 protein: ASSRRGNYGYT
J gene: TRBJ1-2
clone size: NA
V gene: TRBV3-1/TRBV3-2
CDR3 length: 11

CDR3 protein: ASGTSGGAIETQY
J gene: TRBJ2-5
clone size: NA
V gene: TRBV4-1
CDR3 length: 13

CDR3 protein: ATSRDEVGYT
J gene: TRBJ1-2
clone size: NA
V gene: TRBV15
CDR3 length: 10

CDR3 protein: ASSLGGGTDTQY
J gene: TRBJ2-3
clone size: NA
V gene: TRBV5-6
CDR3 length: 12

CDR3 protein: ASSSQSTDTQY
J gene: TRBJ2-3
clone size: NA
V gene: TRBV12-3/TRBV12-4
CDR3 length: 11

CDR3 protein: ASMGTTPRETQY
J gene: TRBJ2-5
clone size: NA
V gene: TRBV2
CDR3 length: 12

CDR3 protein: ASSLEVGGTANTGELF
J gene: TRBJ2-2
clone size: few
V gene: TRBV5-5
CDR3 length: 16

CDR3 protein: ASSSPTGGYDTQY
J gene: TRBJ2-3
clone size: NA
V gene: TRBV5-4
CDR3 length: 13

CDR3 protein: ASHRPPSGGPYNEQF
J gene: TRBJ2-1
clone size: NA
V gene: TRBV12-2
CDR3 length: 15

CDR3 protein: ASSQDEAGMNTEAF
J gene: TRBJ1-1
clone size: NA
V gene: TRBV4-1
CDR3 length: 14

CDR3 protein: ASSLGGFNEKLF
J gene: TRBJ1-4
clone size: once
V gene: TRBV7-2
CDR3 length: 12

CDR3 protein: SVEATSDEQY
J gene: TRBJ2-7
clone size: few
V gene: TRBV29-1
CDR3 length: 10

CDR3 protein: ASSFSGTGANVLT
J gene: TRBJ2-6
clone size: once
V gene: TRBV5-1
CDR3 length: 13

CDR3 protein: ASSLSWGALPGQGKTEAF
J gene: TRBJ1-1
clone size: NA
V gene: TRBV27
CDR3 length: 18

CDR3 protein: ASSPLGTSTGELF
J gene: TRBJ2-2
clone size: NA
V gene: TRBV18
CDR3 length: 13